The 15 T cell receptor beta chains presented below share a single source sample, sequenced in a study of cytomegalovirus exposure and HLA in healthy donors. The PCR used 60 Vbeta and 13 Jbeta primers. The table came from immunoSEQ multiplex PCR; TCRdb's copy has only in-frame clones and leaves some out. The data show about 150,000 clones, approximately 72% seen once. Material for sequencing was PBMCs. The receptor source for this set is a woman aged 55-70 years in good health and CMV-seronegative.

The CDR3 reads CASSPLDPGLAGLGELFF. For the CDR3, the DNA is TGCGCCAGCAGCCCCCTCGATCCGGGACTAGCGGGACTGGGGGAGCTGTTTTTT. V is TRBV5-1 and J is TRBJ2-2, with 13 bases aligning to TRBD2. The CDR3 has 18 amino acids. Trimming took 4 bases from V and 8 from J; bases not matched to a gene: 14. CDR1 is SGHRS, CDR2 YFSETQ, per germline.

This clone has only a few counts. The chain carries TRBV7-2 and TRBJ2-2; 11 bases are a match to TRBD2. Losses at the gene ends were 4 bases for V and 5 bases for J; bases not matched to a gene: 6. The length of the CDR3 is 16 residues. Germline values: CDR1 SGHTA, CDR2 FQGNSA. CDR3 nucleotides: TGTGCCAGCAGCTCAGCCCGACTAGCGGGAACCGGGGAGCTGTTTTTT. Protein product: CASSSARLAGTGELFF.

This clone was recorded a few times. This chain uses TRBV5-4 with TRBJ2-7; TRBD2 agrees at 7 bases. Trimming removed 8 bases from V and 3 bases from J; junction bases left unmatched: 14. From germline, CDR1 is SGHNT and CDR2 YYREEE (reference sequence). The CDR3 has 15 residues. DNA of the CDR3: TGTGCCAGTTACAGACGGGGACTATCCCACTACGAGCAGTACTTC. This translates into CASYRRGLSHYEQYF.

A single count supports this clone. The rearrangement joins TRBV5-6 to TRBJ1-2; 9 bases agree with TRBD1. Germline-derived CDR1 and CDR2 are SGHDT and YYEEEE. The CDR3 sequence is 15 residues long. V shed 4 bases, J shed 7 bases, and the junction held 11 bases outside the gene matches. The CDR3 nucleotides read TGTGCCAGCAGCCCCCGGGACAGGGAAGTGAGTGGCTACACCTTC. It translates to CASSPRDREVSGYTF.

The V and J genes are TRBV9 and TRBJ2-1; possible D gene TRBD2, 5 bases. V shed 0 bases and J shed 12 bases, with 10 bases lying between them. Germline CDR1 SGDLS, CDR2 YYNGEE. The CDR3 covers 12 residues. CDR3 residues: CASSVDVGRQFF. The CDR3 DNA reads TGTGCCAGCAGCGTAGACGTAGGGAGGCAGTTCTTC.

The CDR3 loop reads CASSPNTGIGGNTIYF. CDR3 nucleotides: TGTGCCAGCAGCCCAAACACAGGGATCGGTGGAAACACCATATATTTT. V gene TRBV9 combines with J gene TRBJ1-3; D may be TRBD1 (6 bases). V lost 4 bases and J 3 bases, leaving 17 bases between the germline ends. Germline loops: CDR1 SGDLS, CDR2 YYNGEE. The CDR3 contains 16 residues.

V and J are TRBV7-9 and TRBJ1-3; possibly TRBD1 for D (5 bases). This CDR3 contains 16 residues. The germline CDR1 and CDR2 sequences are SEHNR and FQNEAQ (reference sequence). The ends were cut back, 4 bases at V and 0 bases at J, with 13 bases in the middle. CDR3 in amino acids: CASSSAGPISGNTIYF. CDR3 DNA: TGTGCCAGCAGCTCGGCGGGGCCGATCTCTGGAAACACCATATATTTT.

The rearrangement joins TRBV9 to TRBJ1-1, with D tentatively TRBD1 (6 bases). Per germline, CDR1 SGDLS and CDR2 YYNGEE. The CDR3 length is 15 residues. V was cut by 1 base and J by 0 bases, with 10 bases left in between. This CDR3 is CASSVRGGVNTEAFF. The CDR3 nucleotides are TGTGCCAGCAGCGTACGGGGGGGCGTGAACACTGAAGCTTTCTTT.

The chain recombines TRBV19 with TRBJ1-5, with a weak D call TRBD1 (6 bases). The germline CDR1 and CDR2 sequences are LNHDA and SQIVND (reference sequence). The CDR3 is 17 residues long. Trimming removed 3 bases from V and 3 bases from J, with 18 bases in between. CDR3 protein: CASSIPPQGLINQPQHF. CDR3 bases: TGTGCCAGTAGTATTCCCCCCCAGGGGCTTATCAATCAGCCCCAGCATTTT. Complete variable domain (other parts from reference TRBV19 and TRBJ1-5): DGGITQSPKYLFRKEGQNVTLSCEQNLNHDAMYWYRQDPGQGLRLIYYSQIVNDFQKGDIAEGYSVSREKKESFPLTVTSAQKNPTAFYLCASSIPPQGLINQPQHFGDGTRLSIL.

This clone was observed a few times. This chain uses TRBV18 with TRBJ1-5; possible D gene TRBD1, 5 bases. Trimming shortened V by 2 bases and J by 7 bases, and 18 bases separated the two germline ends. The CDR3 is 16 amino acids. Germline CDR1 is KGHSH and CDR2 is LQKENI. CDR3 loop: CASSPEAGGRDQPQHF. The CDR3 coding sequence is TGTGCCAGCTCACCAGAGGCCGGGGGACGAGACCAGCCCCAGCATTTT.

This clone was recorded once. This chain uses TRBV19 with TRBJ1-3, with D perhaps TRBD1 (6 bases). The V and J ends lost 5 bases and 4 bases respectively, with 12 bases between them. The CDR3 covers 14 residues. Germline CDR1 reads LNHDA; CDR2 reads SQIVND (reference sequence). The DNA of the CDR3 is TGTGCCAGTAGTTACGCCGGGACAGGAAACACCATATATTTT. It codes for CASSYAGTGNTIYF.

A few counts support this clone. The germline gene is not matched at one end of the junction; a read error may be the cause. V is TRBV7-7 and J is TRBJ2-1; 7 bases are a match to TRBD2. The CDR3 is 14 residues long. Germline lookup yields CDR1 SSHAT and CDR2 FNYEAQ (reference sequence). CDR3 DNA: TGTGCTAGCAGCTTAGCGGGCAGTCAAAATGAGCAGTTCTTC. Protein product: CASSLAGSQNEQFF.

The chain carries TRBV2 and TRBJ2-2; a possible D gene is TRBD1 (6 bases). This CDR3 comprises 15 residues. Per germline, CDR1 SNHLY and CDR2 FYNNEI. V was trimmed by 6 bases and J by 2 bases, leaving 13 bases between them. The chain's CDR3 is CASSPGHSNTGELFF. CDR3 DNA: TGTGCCAGCAGCCCGGGACACTCTAACACCGGGGAGCTGTTTTTT. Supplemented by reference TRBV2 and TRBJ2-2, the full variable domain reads EPEVTQTPSHQVTQMGQEVILRCVPISNHLYFYWYRQILGQKVEFLVSFYNNEISEKSEIFDDQFSVERPDGSNFTLKIRSTKLEDSAMYFCASSPGHSNTGELFFGEGSRLTVL.

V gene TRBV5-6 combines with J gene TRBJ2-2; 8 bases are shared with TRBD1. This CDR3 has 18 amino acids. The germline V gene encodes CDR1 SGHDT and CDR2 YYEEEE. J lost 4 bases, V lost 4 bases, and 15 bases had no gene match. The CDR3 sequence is CASSHRTGKWLSTGELFF. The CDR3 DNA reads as TGTGCCAGCAGCCACCGGACAGGGAAGTGGTTGAGCACCGGGGAGCTGTTTTTT.

CDR3 loop: CASSPADRSSYNEQFF. In nucleotides, the CDR3 is TGTGCCAGCAGCCCAGCGGACAGGAGCTCCTACAATGAGCAGTTCTTC. The J gene is TRBJ2-1, the V gene TRBV4-2, with 7 nucleotides matching TRBD1. This CDR3 contains 16 residues. Unmatched junction bases numbered 6, after V lost 4 bases and J lost 0 bases. Germline CDR1 is LGHNA and CDR2 is YNFKEQ.